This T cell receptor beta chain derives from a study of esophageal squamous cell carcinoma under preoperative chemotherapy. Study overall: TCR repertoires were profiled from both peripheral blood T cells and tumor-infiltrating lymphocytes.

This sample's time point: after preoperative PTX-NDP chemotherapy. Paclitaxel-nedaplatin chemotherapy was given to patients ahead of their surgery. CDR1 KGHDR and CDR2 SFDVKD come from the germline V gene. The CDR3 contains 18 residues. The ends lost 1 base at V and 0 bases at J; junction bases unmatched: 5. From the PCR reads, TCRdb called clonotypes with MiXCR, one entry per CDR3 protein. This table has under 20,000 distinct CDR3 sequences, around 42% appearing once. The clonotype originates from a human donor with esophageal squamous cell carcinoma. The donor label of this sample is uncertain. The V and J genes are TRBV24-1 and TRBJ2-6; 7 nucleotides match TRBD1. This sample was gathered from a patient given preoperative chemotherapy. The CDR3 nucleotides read TGTGCCACCAGTGATTTTGGGGACAGAGGCTCTGGGGCCAACGTCCTGACTTTC. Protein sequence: CATSDFGDRGSGANVLTF.